One sample yielded the 3 T cell receptor beta chains listed below, sequenced in a study of blood T cell repertoires in COVID-19. Using immunoSEQ multiplex PCR, the repertoire was profiled, and TCRdb retains in-frame clones only, with some absent. The repertoire holds 40,000 to 55,000 clones, 90% seen once, with 5% to 6% in the top ten. Material: peripheral blood. Receptors were obtained from a human donor in a cohort sampled during active COVID-19.

The V and J genes are TRBV10-3 and TRBJ2-7; D is unclear. V lost 2 bases and J lost 1, with 6 bases in between. Germline assignment: CDR1 ENHRY and CDR2 SYGVKD. The CDR3 loop spans 13 amino acids. Written as DNA, the CDR3 is TGTGCCATCAGTGAGGGCAGGTCCTACGAGCAGTACTTC. As protein: CAISEGRSYEQYF.

The chain uses TRBV28 and TRBJ1-2; unclear D gene. The CDR3 loop spans 11 amino acids. CDR1 and CDR2 from the germline V gene are MDHEN and SYDVKM. V dropped 7 bases and J dropped 2 bases, with 5 bases sitting between them. The CDR3 nucleotides read TGTGCCAGCACCAAAAACTATGGCTACACCTTC. This codes for CASTKNYGYTF.

The chain is built from TRBV7-9 and TRBJ2-3; 12 bases are shared with TRBD2. Germline CDR1 and CDR2: SEHNR and FQNEAQ (reference sequence). V shed 7 bases, J shed 4 bases, and the junction held 9 bases outside the gene matches. The CDR3 runs 16 residues. The CDR3 spells CASIPSGRALSDTQYF. CDR3 sequence (DNA): TGTGCCAGCATCCCTAGCGGGAGGGCCCTCTCAGATACGCAGTATTTT.